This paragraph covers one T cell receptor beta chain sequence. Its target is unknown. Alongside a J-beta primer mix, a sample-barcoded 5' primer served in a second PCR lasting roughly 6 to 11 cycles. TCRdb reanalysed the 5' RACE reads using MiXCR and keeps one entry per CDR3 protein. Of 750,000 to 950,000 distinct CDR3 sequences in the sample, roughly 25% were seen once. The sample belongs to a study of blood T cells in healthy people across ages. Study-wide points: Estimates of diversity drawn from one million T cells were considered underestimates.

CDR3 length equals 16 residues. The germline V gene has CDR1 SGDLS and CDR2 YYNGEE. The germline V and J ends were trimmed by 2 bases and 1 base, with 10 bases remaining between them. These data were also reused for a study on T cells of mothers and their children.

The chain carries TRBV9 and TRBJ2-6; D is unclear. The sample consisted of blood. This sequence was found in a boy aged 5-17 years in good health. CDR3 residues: CASSVEMYSGANVLTF. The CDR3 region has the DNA TGTGCCAGCAGCGTCGAAATGTATTCTGGGGCCAACGTCCTGACTTTC.